This entry describes one T cell receptor (beta chain). Its antigen remains unknown. This record belongs to a study of beta chain features in type 1 diabetes. Findings and limits, study-wide: Patients and controls would be equally affected if PCR favored shorter templates. Type 1 diabetes patients showed fewer insertions and more deletions at VDJ junctions. In all four CD4+ subsets, TCRB CDR3 length was significantly, moderately reduced in type 1 diabetes.

Of the isolated RNA, all was reverse transcribed, and so the sequenced material was expressed TCRB transcripts. Method: immunoSEQ multiplex PCR; TCRdb's copy keeps in-frame clones and lacks some. Among 110,000 to 150,000 clones listed, less than 10% were seen once. Germline V gives CDR1 LNHDA, CDR2 SQIVND (reference sequence). J was trimmed by 3 bases and V by 8 bases; bases with no gene match: 9. This CDR3 region has 14 residues. The sequence derives from a woman aged 40-49 years in good health. Sequencing was performed on central memory CD4+ T cells from blood. The J gene is TRBJ1-1, the V gene TRBV19; the match to TRBD1 covers 7 bases. This CDR3 is CASRQGKQHTEAFF. In DNA, the CDR3 is TGTGCCAGTCGACAGGGCAAACAACACACTGAAGCTTTCTTT.